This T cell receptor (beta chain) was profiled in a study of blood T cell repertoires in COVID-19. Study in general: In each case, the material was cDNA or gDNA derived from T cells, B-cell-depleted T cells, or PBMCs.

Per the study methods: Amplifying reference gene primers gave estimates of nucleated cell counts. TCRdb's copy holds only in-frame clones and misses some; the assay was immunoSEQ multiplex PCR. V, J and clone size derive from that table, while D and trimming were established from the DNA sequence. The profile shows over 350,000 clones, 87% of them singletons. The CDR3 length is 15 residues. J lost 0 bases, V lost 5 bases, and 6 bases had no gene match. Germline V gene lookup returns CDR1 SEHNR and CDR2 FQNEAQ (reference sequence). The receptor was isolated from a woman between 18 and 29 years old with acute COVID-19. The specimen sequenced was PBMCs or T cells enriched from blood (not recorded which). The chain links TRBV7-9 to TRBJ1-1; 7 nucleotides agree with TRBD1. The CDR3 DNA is TGTGCCAGCAGCGGGGGACAGAACTTGAACACTGAAGCTTTCTTT. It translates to CASSGGQNLNTEAFF.